The sequence of this T cell receptor beta chain was determined in a study of blood T cell repertoires in COVID-19. Overall study: Sites across the United States, Italy and Spain contributed samples from acute and convalescent COVID-19. The cDNA or gDNA used as material had been derived from T cells, B-cell-depleted T cells, or PBMCs.

Germline V gene data show CDR1 as SGHTA and CDR2 as FQGNSA. Losses at the gene ends were 1 base for V and 3 bases for J; bases not matched to a gene: 4. The CDR3 loop spans 16 amino acids. Authors' methods: Amplified reference gene primers provided the basis for estimating nucleated cell counts. The table came from immunoSEQ multiplex PCR; TCRdb's copy has only in-frame clones and leaves some out. That table supplies the V and J calls and clone size; D and trimming were determined from the DNA. The repertoire includes 130,000 to 150,000 clones, more than 75% of them detected once, and around 13% sits in the top ten.

This clonotype was obtained from a man aged 60-69 years with active or convalescent COVID-19. The V call is TRBV7-2, the J call TRBJ2-1; 9 nucleotides agree with TRBD2. The specimen was peripheral blood. The CDR3, as DNA: TGTGCCAGCAGCTTAGAAGGGACTAGCAGCTACAATGAGCAGTTCTTC. It translates to CASSLEGTSSYNEQFF.